This T cell receptor beta chain was documented in a study of regulatory T cells in long-lasting Graves disease. This clonotype was picked up many times. Germline CDR1 reads PRHDT; CDR2 reads FYEKMQ (reference sequence). V shed 4 bases and J 1 base; nucleotides not matched to a gene: 5. The CDR3 is made up of 18 amino acids. As for time point: persistent/refractory GD, antithyroid drugs over 5 years with positive TRAb. RNA from PBMCs was the source of the TCR library. Combining iRepertoire HTBI primers with Arm-PCR of CDR3 regions, the authors built TCR beta libraries. TCRdb independently ran MiXCR on the multiplex PCR reads; one entry per CDR3 protein. The sample yields about 470,000 distinct CDR3 sequences, roughly 21% seen once.

The chain couples TRBV13 to TRBJ2-4; 15 nucleotides align to TRBD2. The clonotype comes from a female donor with Graves disease. Sample: peripheral blood mononuclear cells (PBMCs), taken when the disease was refractory, from a patient treated with antithyroid drugs. As DNA, the CDR3 is TGTGCCAGCAGCTGGACTAGCGGGAGGGCCATGGCCAAAAACATTCAGTACTTC. Protein: CASSWTSGRAMAKNIQYF.